The rows below give T cell receptor beta chains drawn from one sample of a study of metastatic and nonmetastatic thyroid tumors. TCRdb reanalyzed the PCR reads with MiXCR. The profile covers about 21,000 clones, with roughly 18% appearing a single time and more than 20% taken by the ten largest. The specimen was blood. Source of these receptors: a male donor with papillary thyroid cancer or a benign thyroid nodule (not recorded which). Some clones in this sample may be carry-over from other donors' samples. Each CDR3 is given with its conserved first and last residue. A D gene is named only where the DNA matches it firmly. Some rows have no size entry. The others give once, few or many, or a class for an expanded clone.

j_call clone_size v_call d_call cdr3_nt cdr3_aa
TRBJ2-7 NA TRBV2 TRBD1 TGTGCCAGCAGTGAAGGGGACAGCTCTACGAGGCAGTACTTC CASSEGDSSTRQYF
TRBJ2-7 many TRBV25-1 NA TGTGCCAGCCACGCCTCAGGGGTGGGTGAGCAGTACTTC CASHASGVGEQYF
TRBJ2-2 medium-sized TRBV4-1 TRBD1 TGCGCCAGCAGGGACAGGGGAGAGGCTCGCGCGAACACCGGGGAGCTGTTTTTT CASRDRGEARANTGELFF
TRBJ1-1 many TRBV5-1 TRBD1 TGCGCCAGCAGCGGGCTGACAGGGGGTAGCACTGAAGCTTTCTTT CASSGLTGGSTEAFF
TRBJ2-7 many TRBV10-2 TRBD1 TGCGCCAGCAGGCCGGGACAGGGGTATTTAGAGCAGTACTTC CASRPGQGYLEQYF
TRBJ1-1 many TRBV5-1 NA TGCGCCAGCAGCTTGGAGATCAGGGGAACTGAAGCTTTCTTT CASSLEIRGTEAFF
TRBJ1-4 many TRBV30 NA TGTGCCTGGAGTGTACCAGGGGCAGAAAAACTGTTTTTT CAWSVPGAEKLFF
TRBJ1-1 many TRBV9 NA TGTGCCAGCAGCGTAGATGCGAACACTGAAGCTTTCTTT CASSVDANTEAFF
TRBJ1-4 NA TRBV3-1 TRBD1 TGTGCCAGCAGCCAGGACAGGGATGCTAATGAAAAACTGTTTTTT CASSQDRDANEKLFF
TRBJ1-1 NA TRBV2 NA TGTGCCAGCAGTGGTCAGACAGTTAACACTGAAGCTTTCTTT CASSGQTVNTEAFF
TRBJ1-2 many TRBV6-1 NA TGTGCCAGCAGTCCCGGGCCTGGTGATGGCTACACCTTC CASSPGPGDGYTF
TRBJ2-3 many TRBV28 NA TGTGCCAGCAGATCCGAACAGAATACGCAGTATTTT CASRSEQNTQYF
TRBJ2-1 many TRBV12-3/TRBV12-4 TRBD2 TGTGCCAGCAGTTTTCCGGCGGGGGGGTCCAATGAGCAGTTCTTC CASSFPAGGSNEQFF
TRBJ2-7 few TRBV6-4 NA TGTGCCAGCATCTCCACTCGGCACCTCTACGAGCAGTACTTC CASISTRHLYEQYF
TRBJ2-7 many TRBV19 TRBD2 TGTGCCAGTAGTTCCCAGGATGGTAGCGGGACCTACGAGCAGTACTTC CASSSQDGSGTYEQYF
TRBJ2-6 few TRBV12-3/TRBV12-4 NA TGTGCCAGCAGAACCACAGGGTTCGGGGCCAACGTCCTGACTTTC CASRTTGFGANVLTF
TRBJ1-6 many TRBV20-1 NA TGCAGTGCCCGGGCCAGCTCCTATAATTCACCCCTCCACTTT CSARASSYNSPLHF
TRBJ2-2 many TRBV2 NA TGTGCCAGTACCCCCTCCGGCAGGGCTAGGGGCGGGGAGCTGTTTTTT CASTPSGRARGGELFF
TRBJ1-1 many TRBV7-9 NA TGTGCCAGCAGCTTAGCGGGAGTTGAAGCTTTCTTT CASSLAGVEAFF
TRBJ1-1 medium-sized TRBV19 NA TGTGCCAGTAGTGTACAGGGTATCCCCGCTGAAGCTTTCTTT CASSVQGIPAEAFF
TRBJ2-1 many TRBV5-1 NA TGCGCCAGCAGCTTGGCGGGAGTGGACAATGAGCAGTTCTTC CASSLAGVDNEQFF
TRBJ2-7 medium-sized TRBV6-2/TRBV6-3 TRBD2 TGTGCCAGCAGCAGGTCTCAGCGGGGGGGATACGAGCAGTACTTC CASSRSQRGGYEQYF
TRBJ2-2 medium-sized TRBV6-1 TRBD2 TGTGCCAGCACGAAACTAGCGGGGGGTTCGAACACCGGGGAGCTGTTTTTT CASTKLAGGSNTGELFF
TRBJ2-7 many TRBV5-1 NA TGCGCCAGCAGCCCGGACACCTACGAGCAGTACTTC CASSPDTYEQYF
TRBJ2-2 NA TRBV7-3 NA TGTACCATCAGCCCCTTCGGCGGGTTTAACACCGGGGAGCTGTTTTTT CTISPFGGFNTGELFF
TRBJ1-2 once TRBV3-1 TRBD1 TGTGCCAGCAGCCAAGTGGACAGGGGGCTTGATGGCTACACCTTC CASSQVDRGLDGYTF
TRBJ2-7 many TRBV25-1 TRBD1 TGTGCCGGAAAGACAGGGAACCCCTACGAGCAGTACTTC CAGKTGNPYEQYF
TRBJ2-2 NA TRBV11-1 NA TGTGCCAGCATCCCGGGGGGCGGCGCGAACACCTGGGAGCTGTTTTTT CASIPGGGANTWELFF
TRBJ1-1 NA TRBV7-9 NA TGTGCCAGCAGCTTTTCCCAGGGCGGGACTGAAGCTTTCTTT CASSFSQGGTEAFF
TRBJ1-4 many TRBV4-1 TRBD1 TGCGCCAGCAGCCGAATCACAGGGGTTGGAGAAAAACTGTTTTTT CASSRITGVGEKLFF
TRBJ2-2 once TRBV5-1 TRBD2 TGCGCCAGCAGCTTGGTAGCGGGAGACACCGGGGAGCTGTTTTTT CASSLVAGDTGELFF
TRBJ1-2 many TRBV6-1 NA TGTGCCAGCAGTGAAGTAAAGGGCACTAACTATGGCTACACCTTC CASSEVKGTNYGYTF
TRBJ1-3 many TRBV3-1 NA TGTGCCAGCAGCCAATCAGGGACTGGAAACACCATATATTTT CASSQSGTGNTIYF
TRBJ2-7 many TRBV5-1 TRBD2 TGCGCCAGCAGCTTGGTTACTAGCGGGATCTACGAGCAGTACTTC CASSLVTSGIYEQYF
TRBJ2-1 many TRBV7-3 NA TGTGCCAGCAGCTCCAGGGCCCCGGGCGGACAGCCGCACAATGAGCAGTTCTTC CASSSRAPGGQPHNEQFF
TRBJ1-6 many TRBV4-2 NA TGTGCCAGCAGCCAAGCATCAGCGACTAATTCACCCCTCCACTTT CASSQASATNSPLHF
TRBJ1-2 once TRBV30 NA TGTGCCGGAGCCCGGGCCAGCTATGGCTACACCTTC CAGARASYGYTF
TRBJ1-2 many TRBV4-1 NA TGCGCCAGCAGCCAAGACTTGAAGGGTGAGGGTGGCTACACCTTC CASSQDLKGEGGYTF
TRBJ2-2 many TRBV7-2 NA TGTGCCAGCAGCCCGCGGACTACCTACACCGGGGAGCTGTTTTTT CASSPRTTYTGELFF
TRBJ2-4 many TRBV27 NA TGTGCCAGCAGTCCAAGGGCATCAGCCAAAAACATTCAGTACTTC CASSPRASAKNIQYF
TRBJ1-3 many TRBV5-5 TRBD1 TGTGCCAGCAGCTTTGGGACAGGGGGCTCTGGAAACACCATATATTTT CASSFGTGGSGNTIYF
TRBJ1-6 NA TRBV11-1 TRBD1 TGTGCCAGCAGCCCGGGGACAGGGGGCTTTTTGAATTCACCCCTCCACTTT CASSPGTGGFLNSPLHF
TRBJ2-7 medium-sized TRBV12-3/TRBV12-4 NA TGTGCCAGCAGTTTTGGCCCTTCCTACGAGCAGTACTTC CASSFGPSYEQYF
TRBJ1-2 many TRBV5-6 NA TGTGCCAGCAGCTTGGACGGTGGGGGAGGCTACACCTTC CASSLDGGGGYTF
TRBJ1-5 many TRBV9 NA TGTGCCAGCAGCCCTAGGGGGGGCAATCAGCCCCAGCATTTT CASSPRGGNQPQHF
TRBJ2-4 many TRBV13 TRBD1 TGTGCCAGCACCAGACAGGGCAAAAACATTCAGTACTTC CASTRQGKNIQYF
TRBJ2-3 many TRBV3-1 NA TGTGCCAGCAGCCAAAGGGGGAGAGGCACAGATACGCAGTATTTT CASSQRGRGTDTQYF
TRBJ2-5 medium-sized TRBV27 NA TGTGCCAGCAGTTTATCTACGGGAGTGGGGGAGACCCAGTACTTC CASSLSTGVGETQYF
TRBJ2-7 many TRBV9 NA TGTGCCAGCAGCCAGTGGGGGGACCTTCGGCCCCCCTACGAGCAGTACTTC CASSQWGDLRPPYEQYF
TRBJ1-2 many TRBV28 NA TGTGCCAGTCAAATCGAGGACCGGCCCGCCTTC CASQIEDRPAF
TRBJ1-3 medium-sized TRBV6-1 TRBD1 TGTGCCAGCAACAGAGCAGGGGGTACTGGAAACACCATATATTTT CASNRAGGTGNTIYF
TRBJ2-3 few TRBV11-3 TRBD2 TGTGCCAGCAGCTCCCCGTCAGCGGGGGCATTCACGCAGTATTTT CASSSPSAGAFTQYF
TRBJ1-4 many TRBV11-3 NA TGTGCCAGCAGCCCTGGGTCCAACAATGAAAAACTGTTTTTT CASSPGSNNEKLFF